The 5 T cell receptor beta chains in this list originate from one sample, sequenced in a study of shared clonotypes between healthy human individuals. Method: immunoSEQ multiplex PCR; TCRdb's copy keeps in-frame clones and lacks some. The table has about 1,900,000 clones, about 95% seen once. Terminally differentiated effector memory CD45RA+ cells were left out of the naive CD8 fraction, which was CD45RO-negative and positively selected for CCR7. Sample: naive CD8+ T cells sorted from blood. Receptor source: a man aged 18 to 29 in good health.

The V call is TRBV2, the J call TRBJ2-2; the match to TRBD2 covers 9 bases. V was clipped by 4 bases and J by 0 bases; unmatched bases: 6. This CDR3 is built from 17 residues. The germline V gene encodes CDR1 SNHLY and CDR2 FYNNEI. In DNA, the CDR3 is TGTGCCAGCAGTGGTCTTCTAGCGGGATCGAACACCGGGGAGCTGTTTTTT. Its protein product is CASSGLLAGSNTGELFF.

The V call is TRBV5-6, the J call TRBJ2-1; 7 bases fit TRBD2. The ends lost 5 bases at V and 5 bases at J; junction bases unmatched: 10. The CDR3 has 15 residues. Germline CDR1 reads SGHDT; CDR2 reads YYEEEE. The CDR3 DNA reads TGTGCCAGCAGTTATGGGGCTAGCGGAAACAATGAGCAGTTCTTC. This gives the protein CASSYGASGNNEQFF.

The chain carries TRBV5-3 and TRBJ1-5, with D unresolved. TRBV5-3 is known as an ORF, though its function is uncertain. Trimming took 4 bases from V and 0 from J, leaving 14 bases between them. The CDR3 sequence is 16 residues long. The CDR3 nucleotides read TGTGCCAGAAGCGGCGGAAGAACTTATAGCAATCAGCCCCAGCATTTT. Its translation is CARSGGRTYSNQPQHF.

Comment on this clone: This CDR3 is also generated by other DNA sequences in the sample. The CDR3, as DNA: TGTGCCAGCAGTTTCCTCGGGGCCAACGTCCTGACTTTC. It yields the protein CASSFLGANVLTF. The chain carries TRBV27 and TRBJ2-6; D gene unclear. This CDR3 comprises 13 residues. Germline CDR1 reads MNHEY; CDR2 reads SMNVEV (reference sequence). Trimming removed 3 bases from V and 4 bases from J, with 4 bases in between. The full variable domain, in which reference TRBV27 and TRBJ2-6 provide the parts outside the CDR3, is EAQVTQNPRYLITVTGKKLTVTCSQNMNHEYMSWYRQDPGLGLRQIYYSMNVEVTDKGDVPEGYKVSRKEKRNFPLILESPSPNQTSLYFCASSFLGANVLTFGAGSRLTVL.

The chain carries TRBV2 and TRBJ2-7, with unresolved D. The CDR3 runs 14 residues. The V gene lost 5 bases and the J gene lost 2 bases, with 13 bases spanning the gap. Per germline, CDR1 SNHLY and CDR2 FYNNEI. The CDR3 spells CASSLFSGAYEQYF. As DNA, the CDR3 is TGTGCCAGCAGTTTATTCTCAGGAGCCTACGAGCAGTACTTC.